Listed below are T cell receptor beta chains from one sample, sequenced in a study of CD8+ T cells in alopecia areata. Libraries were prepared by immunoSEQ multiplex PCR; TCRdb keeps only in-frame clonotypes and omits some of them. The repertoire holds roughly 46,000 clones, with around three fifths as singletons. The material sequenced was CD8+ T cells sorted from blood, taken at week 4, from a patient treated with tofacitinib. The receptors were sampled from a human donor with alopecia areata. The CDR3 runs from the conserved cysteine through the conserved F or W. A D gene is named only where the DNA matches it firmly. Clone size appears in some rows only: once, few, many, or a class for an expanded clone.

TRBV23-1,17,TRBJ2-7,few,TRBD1,CASSRLLRGQGSYEQYF,TGCGCCAGCAGTCGCCTGCTGAGGGGACAGGGTTCCTACGAGCAGTACTTC
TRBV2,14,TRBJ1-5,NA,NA,CASRTDTRNQPQHF,TGTGCCAGCAGGACGGACACGAGAAATCAGCCCCAGCATTTT
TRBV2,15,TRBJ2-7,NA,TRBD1,CASRKTGGSSYEQYF,TGTGCCAGCAGGAAGACAGGGGGAAGCTCCTACGAGCAGTACTTC
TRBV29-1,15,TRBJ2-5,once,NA,CSVEHPRALQETQYF,TGCAGCGTTGAGCACCCCCGGGCCCTGCAAGAGACCCAGTACTTC
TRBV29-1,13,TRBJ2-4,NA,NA,CSGVGGAKNIQYF,TGCAGCGGCGTTGGGGGCGCCAAAAACATTCAGTACTTC
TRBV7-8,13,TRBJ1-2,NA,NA,CASSSVTDYGYTF,TGTGCCAGCAGCTCTGTGACAGACTATGGCTACACCTTC
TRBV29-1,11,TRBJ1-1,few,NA,CSVPGQFEAFF,TGCAGCGTTCCTGGACAGTTTGAAGCTTTCTTT
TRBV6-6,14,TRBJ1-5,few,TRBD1,CASSDGQGPQPQHF,TGTGCCAGCAGCGACGGACAGGGACCTCAGCCCCAGCATTTT
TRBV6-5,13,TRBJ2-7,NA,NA,CASSGPGGDEQYF,TGTGCCAGCTCCGGACCGGGCGGCGACGAGCAGTACTTC
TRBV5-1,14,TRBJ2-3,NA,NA,CASCPEVPTDTQYF,TGCGCCAGCTGTCCAGAGGTCCCCACAGATACGCAGTATTTT
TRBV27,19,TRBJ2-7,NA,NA,CASSPMGRGGGDPLYEQYF,TGTGCCAGCAGTCCAATGGGGCGGGGCGGAGGGGACCCTCTCTACGAGCAGTACTTC
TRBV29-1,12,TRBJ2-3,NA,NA,CSVEDTTDTQYF,TGCAGCGTTGAAGATACCACAGATACGCAGTATTTT
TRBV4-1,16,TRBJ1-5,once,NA,CASSQDPGSSNQPQHF,TGCGCCAGCAGCCAAGACCCAGGGAGTAGCAATCAGCCCCAGCATTTT
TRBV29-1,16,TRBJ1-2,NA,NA,CSVEDRGKPANYGYTF,TGCAGCGTTGAAGATCGGGGCAAACCGGCGAACTATGGCTACACCTTC
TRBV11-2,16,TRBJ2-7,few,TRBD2,CASSLEGRGAQDEQYF,TGTGCCAGCAGCTTAGAGGGGCGGGGGGCCCAGGACGAGCAGTACTTC
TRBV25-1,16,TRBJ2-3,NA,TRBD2,CASSEWMAGGTDTQYF,TGTGCCAGCAGTGAATGGATGGCGGGGGGCACAGATACGCAGTATTTT
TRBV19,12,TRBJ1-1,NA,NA,CASAIGYTEAFF,TGTGCCAGTGCCATTGGATACACTGAAGCTTTCTTT
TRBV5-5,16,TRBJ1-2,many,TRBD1,CASSVDPGQGYYGYTF,TGTGCCAGCAGCGTTGATCCGGGACAGGGGTACTATGGCTACACCTTC
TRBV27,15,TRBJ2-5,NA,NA,CASSLVDGVGETQYF,TGTGCCAGCAGTTTGGTAGACGGCGTGGGGGAGACCCAGTACTTC
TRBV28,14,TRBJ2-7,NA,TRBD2,CASSLGTSGYEQYF,TGTGCCAGCAGTTTGGGGACTAGCGGGTACGAGCAGTACTTC
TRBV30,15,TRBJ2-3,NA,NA,CAWSMTAVSTDTQYF,TGTGCCTGGAGTATGACAGCGGTTAGCACAGATACGCAGTATTTT
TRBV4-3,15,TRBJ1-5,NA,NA,CASSQSRGYNQPQHF,TGCGCCAGCAGCCAATCGCGCGGCTACAATCAGCCCCAGCATTTT
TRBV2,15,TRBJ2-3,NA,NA,CASIGGGPRGDTQYF,TGTGCCAGCATTGGCGGGGGCCCCAGGGGAGATACGCAGTATTTT